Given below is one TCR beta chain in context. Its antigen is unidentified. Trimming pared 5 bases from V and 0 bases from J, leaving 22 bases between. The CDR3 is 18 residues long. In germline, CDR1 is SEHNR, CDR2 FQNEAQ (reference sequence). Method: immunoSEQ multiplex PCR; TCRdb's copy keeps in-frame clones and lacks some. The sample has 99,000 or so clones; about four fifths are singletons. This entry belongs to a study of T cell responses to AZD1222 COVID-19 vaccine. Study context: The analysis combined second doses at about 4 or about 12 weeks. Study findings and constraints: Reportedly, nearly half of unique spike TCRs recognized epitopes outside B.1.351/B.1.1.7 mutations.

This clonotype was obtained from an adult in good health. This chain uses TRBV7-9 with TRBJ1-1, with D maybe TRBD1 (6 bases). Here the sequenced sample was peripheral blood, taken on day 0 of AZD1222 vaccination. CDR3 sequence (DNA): TGTGCCAGCAGCGTAAGCCGGGGGGCCTCGCTTATGAACACTGAAGCTTTCTTT. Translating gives CASSVSRGASLMNTEAFF.